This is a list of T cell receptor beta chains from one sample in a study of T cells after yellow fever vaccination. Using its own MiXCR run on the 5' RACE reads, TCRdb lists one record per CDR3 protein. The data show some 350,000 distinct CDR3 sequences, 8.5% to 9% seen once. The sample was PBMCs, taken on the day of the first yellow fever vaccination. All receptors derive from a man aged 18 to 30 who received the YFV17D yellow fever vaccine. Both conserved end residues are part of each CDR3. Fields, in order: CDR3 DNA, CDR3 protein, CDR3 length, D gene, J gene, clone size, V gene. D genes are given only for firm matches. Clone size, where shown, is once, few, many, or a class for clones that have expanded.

DNA: TGCGCCAGCAGCTCGGGACACAGAATGAACACTGAAGCTTTCTTT
CDR3: CASSSGHRMNTEAFF
length: 15
D: .
J: TRBJ1-1
size: .
V: TRBV5-1

DNA: TGTGCCAGCAGCTTGGGGACTAGCGGGGGCATAGATACGCAGTATTTT
CDR3: CASSLGTSGGIDTQYF
length: 16
D: TRBD2
J: TRBJ2-3
size: many
V: TRBV5-6

DNA: TGCGCCAGCAGCTTGGACGGGGGAGCCAAAAACATTCAGTACTTC
CDR3: CASSLDGGAKNIQYF
length: 15
D: .
J: TRBJ2-4
size: few
V: TRBV5-1

DNA: TGTGCCAGCAGCTTCTTCCGCGATGAGCAGTTCTTC
CDR3: CASSFFRDEQFF
length: 12
D: .
J: TRBJ2-1
size: few
V: TRBV7-2

DNA: TGTGCCAGCAGTTTAAGGGTATCGACCTATGGCTACACCTTC
CDR3: CASSLRVSTYGYTF
length: 14
D: .
J: TRBJ1-2
size: few
V: TRBV12-3/TRBV12-4

DNA: TGTGCCACCAGCAGAGACCCAGGGGATAATTCACCCCTCCACTTT
CDR3: CATSRDPGDNSPLHF
length: 15
D: .
J: TRBJ1-6
size: few
V: TRBV15

DNA: TGCGCCAGCAGCGTTGATGCGAGCTCCTATAATTCACCCCTCCACTTT
CDR3: CASSVDASSYNSPLHF
length: 16
D: .
J: TRBJ1-6
size: few
V: TRBV5-1

DNA: TGTGCCAGCAGTCGAGCAGGGGGCCGGTACAATGAGCAGTTCTTC
CDR3: CASSRAGGRYNEQFF
length: 15
D: TRBD1
J: TRBJ2-1
size: .
V: TRBV7-2

DNA: TGTGCCACCAGTGACCCACGGAAGCGGGGGGACAATGAGCAGTTCTTC
CDR3: CATSDPRKRGDNEQFF
length: 16
D: TRBD2
J: TRBJ2-1
size: few
V: TRBV24-1

DNA: TGTGCCAGCAGTTTCGGGGGACAGGAGGGAAGAAAACTGTTTTTT
CDR3: CASSFGGQEGRKLFF
length: 15
D: TRBD1
J: TRBJ1-4
size: .
V: TRBV12-3/TRBV12-4

DNA: TGTGCCAGCAGCTTAGATCAGGGAAACGGGGGCTACACCTTC
CDR3: CASSLDQGNGGYTF
length: 14
D: .
J: TRBJ1-2
size: few
V: TRBV11-2

DNA: TGTGCCAGCTCAAAGGGACTACAACAAGAGACCCAGTACTTC
CDR3: CASSKGLQQETQYF
length: 14
D: TRBD2
J: TRBJ2-5
size: few
V: TRBV18

DNA: TGTGCCAGCAGCTTAGGGACAGGAAACACCGGGGAGCTGTTTTTT
CDR3: CASSLGTGNTGELFF
length: 15
D: TRBD1
J: TRBJ2-2
size: many
V: TRBV5-4

DNA: TGTGCCAGCAGCGTCACATACGAGTTCACCGGGGAGCTGTTTTTT
CDR3: CASSVTYEFTGELFF
length: 15
D: .
J: TRBJ2-2
size: many
V: TRBV9

DNA: TGTGCCAGCAGCCCACAGACAGGGAGCTATGGCTACACCTTC
CDR3: CASSPQTGSYGYTF
length: 14
D: TRBD1
J: TRBJ1-2
size: .
V: TRBV7-2

DNA: TGTGCCAGTAGTATAGCGGGGCGGACTGAGCAGTTCTTC
CDR3: CASSIAGRTEQFF
length: 13
D: .
J: TRBJ2-1
size: few
V: TRBV19

DNA: TGTGCCAGCAATAGGGCAGTTGCCTTCTACAATGAGCAGTTCTTC
CDR3: CASNRAVAFYNEQFF
length: 15
D: .
J: TRBJ2-1
size: few
V: TRBV27

DNA: TGCGCCAGCAGCCAAGACCCCGGACTAGCGGGTAACAATGAGCAGTTCTTC
CDR3: CASSQDPGLAGNNEQFF
length: 17
D: TRBD2
J: TRBJ2-1
size: few
V: TRBV4-1

DNA: TGCGCCAGCAGCCAGTTCCGGGACGCGCGAGTACATGGCTACACCTTC
CDR3: CASSQFRDARVHGYTF
length: 16
D: .
J: TRBJ1-2
size: many
V: TRBV4-1

DNA: TGTGCCAGCAGTCCCATAGCGGGGGCCGCCACCGGGGAGCTGTTTTTT
CDR3: CASSPIAGAATGELFF
length: 16
D: TRBD2
J: TRBJ2-2
size: .
V: TRBV27

DNA: TGCAGCGTTGAAGTGGGGCTCGGAAATACGCAGTATTTT
CDR3: CSVEVGLGNTQYF
length: 13
D: .
J: TRBJ2-3
size: .
V: TRBV29-1

DNA: TGCGCCAGCAACCGGCGCCCTGGGGCCAACGTCCTGACTTTC
CDR3: CASNRRPGANVLTF
length: 14
D: .
J: TRBJ2-6
size: .
V: TRBV5-1

DNA: TGCGCCAGCGGCGTCCGGGTGGGGTTCGGGGAAAAACTGTTTTTT
CDR3: CASGVRVGFGEKLFF
length: 15
D: .
J: TRBJ1-4
size: .
V: TRBV4-3